Following are 11 T cell receptor beta chains from one sample sequenced in a study of T cells in tumors after PD-1 blockade. Sequencing used immunoSEQ multiplex PCR; TCRdb keeps in-frame clones, though not all of them. The table includes some 47,000 clones, roughly 79% detected once. The starting material was PBMCs, obtained before anti-PD-1 treatment. These receptors all come from a human donor with basal cell carcinoma.

V usage is TRBV12-5 and J usage is TRBJ1-2; TRBD1 aligns across 7 bases. This CDR3 has 14 amino acids. Germline trimming cut 4 bases from V and 6 bases from J; bases unmatched to any gene: 8. The germline gives CDR1 LGHNT, CDR2 FRNRAP. CDR3 bases: TGTGCTAGTGGTTCGCCAGGGGGGGCGAATGGCTACACCTTC. Amino acid sequence: CASGSPGGANGYTF. Complete variable domain (other parts from reference TRBV12-5 and TRBJ1-2): DARVTQTPRHKVTEMGQEVTMRCQPILGHNTVFWYRQTMMQGLELLAYFRNRAPLDDSGMPKDRFSAEMPDATLATLKIQPSEPRDSAVYFCASGSPGGANGYTFGSGTRLTVV.

The V call is TRBV28, the J call TRBJ1-5; D possibly corresponds to TRBD1 (6 bases). This CDR3 is built from 20 residues. The V gene lost 4 bases and the J gene lost 2 bases, with 27 bases spanning the gap. Germline CDR1 MDHEN, CDR2 SYDVKM. CDR3 nucleotides: TGTGCCAGCAGTTCAACCCCTCCAGGGGATCGGAAAACTCGCAATCAGCCCCAGCATTTT. This codes for CASSSTPPGDRKTRNQPQHF.

This chain connects TRBV7-9 to TRBJ2-1, with D possibly being TRBD2 (6 bases). The V and J ends lost 4 bases and 3 bases respectively, with 10 bases between them. Looked up from germline, CDR1 is SEHNR and CDR2 is FQNEAQ (reference sequence). The length of the CDR3 is 14 residues. The CDR3 here is CASSSRDFYNEQFF. The CDR3 region has the DNA TGTGCCAGCAGCTCCCGGGACTTCTACAATGAGCAGTTCTTC.

The V and J genes are TRBV18 and TRBJ1-4; unclear D gene. Germline CDR1 reads KGHSH; CDR2 reads LQKENI. The V end was cut by 4 bases, the J end by 4 bases, with 7 bases between. This CDR3 is built from 13 residues. The CDR3 protein is CASSRRDNEKLFF. The CDR3 DNA sequence: TGTGCCAGCTCACGACGGGATAATGAAAAACTGTTTTTT.

The chain combines TRBV15 with TRBJ1-2, with a tentative D call TRBD1 (5 bases). The CDR3 has 17 residues. V was clipped by 0 bases and J by 3 bases, with 17 bases between them. Germline loops: CDR1 LNHNV, CDR2 YYDKDF (reference sequence). In DNA form, the CDR3 reads TGTGCCACCAGCAGAGATCCGGGGGACCCAGGCGACTATGGCTACACCTTC. Encoded protein: CATSRDPGDPGDYGYTF. Supplemented by reference TRBV15 and TRBJ1-2, the full variable domain reads DAMVIQNPRYQVTQFGKPVTLSCSQTLNHNVMYWYQQKSSQAPKLLFHYYDKDFNNEADTPDNFQSRRPNTSFCFLDIRSPGLGDTAMYLCATSRDPGDPGDYGYTFGSGTRLTVV.

This chain connects TRBV5-4 to TRBJ1-1; D may be TRBD1 (6 bases). The CDR3 is 18 residues long. Per germline, CDR1 SGHNT and CDR2 YYREEE (reference sequence). V was trimmed by 1 base and J by 0 bases, leaving 19 bases between them. The CDR3 region has the DNA TGTGCCAGCAGCTTGATTTACAGGGAGTGGGACATGAACACTGAAGCTTTCTTT. It specifies CASSLIYREWDMNTEAFF.

The chain uses TRBV19 and TRBJ2-1, with 7 bases lining up with TRBD2. The CDR3 runs to 16 residues. The J segment lost 5 bases and the V segment lost 9 bases, leaving 16 bases of the junction unmatched. CDR1 and CDR2 from the germline V gene are LNHDA and SQIVND (reference sequence). DNA for the CDR3: TGTGCCAGCCAGGGCGACAGCGGGATGGGGAACAATGAGCAGTTCTTC. Its translation is CASQGDSGMGNNEQFF. The whole variable domain, remainder taken from reference TRBV19 and TRBJ2-1, is DGGITQSPKYLFRKEGQNVTLSCEQNLNHDAMYWYRQDPGQGLRLIYYSQIVNDFQKGDIAEGYSVSREKKESFPLTVTSAQKNPTAFYLCASQGDSGMGNNEQFFGPGTRLTVL.

The chain is built from TRBV5-4 and TRBJ1-2; a possible D gene is TRBD1 (6 bases). This CDR3 contains 14 residues. Germline assignment: CDR1 SGHNT and CDR2 YYREEE (reference sequence). V lost 3 bases to trimming and J lost 4 bases, with 13 bases between them. CDR3 in amino acids: CASSYITDSYGYTF. The DNA for the CDR3 is TGTGCCAGCAGCTACATTACGGACAGCTATGGCTACACCTTC.

The chain carries TRBV21-1 and TRBJ2-3; the DNA was not compared with TRBD1, the D call given in the table. TRBV21-1 is an annotated pseudogene. The CDR3 totals 14 residues. CDR3 loop: CASSKFRWPDTQYF. Here the CDR3 DNA reads TGTGCCAGCAGCAAATTCAGGTGGCCAGATACGCAGTATTTT.

The CDR3 loop is CASSQDSGQGIYGYTF. CDR3 in DNA: TGTGCCAGCAGCCAAGATTCCGGACAGGGCATTTATGGCTACACCTTC. This chain links TRBV3-1 (or the pseudogene TRBV3-2) with TRBJ1-2; TRBD1 aligns across 8 bases. V lost 0 bases and J lost 5; bases outside the gene matches: 8. The CDR3 runs 16 residues. Germline CDR1 LGHDT, CDR2 YNNKEL (reference sequence).

The CDR3 DNA reads as TGCGCCAGCAGCCCCCTCGGGAGGAGCGCGGATGAGCAGTTCTTC. It is translated as CASSPLGRSADEQFF. The rearrangement joins TRBV5-1 to TRBJ2-1; 7 bases agree with TRBD2. Per the germline V gene, CDR1 is SGHRS and CDR2 is YFSETQ. After removal of 4 bases from V and 8 bases from J, the junction contained 12 bases not matched to a gene. The CDR3 length is 15 residues.